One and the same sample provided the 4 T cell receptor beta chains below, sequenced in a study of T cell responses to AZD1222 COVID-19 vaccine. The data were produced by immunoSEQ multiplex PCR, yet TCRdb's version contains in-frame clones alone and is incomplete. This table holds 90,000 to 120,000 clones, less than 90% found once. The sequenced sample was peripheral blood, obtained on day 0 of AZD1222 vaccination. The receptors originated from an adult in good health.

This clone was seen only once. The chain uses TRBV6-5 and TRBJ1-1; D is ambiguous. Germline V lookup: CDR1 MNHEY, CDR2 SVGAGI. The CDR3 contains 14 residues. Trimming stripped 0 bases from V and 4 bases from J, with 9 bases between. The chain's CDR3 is CASSYSWLGTEAFF. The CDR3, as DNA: TGTGCCAGCAGTTACTCCTGGTTAGGCACTGAAGCTTTCTTT.

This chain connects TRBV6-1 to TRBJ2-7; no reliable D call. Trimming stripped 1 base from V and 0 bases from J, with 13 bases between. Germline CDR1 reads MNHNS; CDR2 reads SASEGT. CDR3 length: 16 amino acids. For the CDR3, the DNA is TGTGCCAGCAGTGAAGGAGTGCGGAGCGCCTCCTACGAGCAGTACTTC. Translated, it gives CASSEGVRSASYEQYF.

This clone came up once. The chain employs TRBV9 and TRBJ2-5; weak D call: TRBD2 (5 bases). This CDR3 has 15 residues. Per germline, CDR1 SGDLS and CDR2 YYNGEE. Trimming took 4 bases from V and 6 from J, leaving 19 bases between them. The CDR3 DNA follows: TGTGCCAGCAGCTTTTCGACCATGGCGGGTCAGACCCAGTACTTC. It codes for CASSFSTMAGQTQYF.

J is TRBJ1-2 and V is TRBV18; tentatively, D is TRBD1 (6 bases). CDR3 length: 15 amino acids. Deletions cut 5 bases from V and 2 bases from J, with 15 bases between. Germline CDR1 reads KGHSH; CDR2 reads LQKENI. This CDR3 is CASSAGHPPNYGYTF. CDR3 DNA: TGTGCCAGCTCAGCGGGACACCCTCCAAACTATGGCTACACCTTC. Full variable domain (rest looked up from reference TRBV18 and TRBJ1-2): NAGVMQNPRHLVRRRGQEARLRCSPMKGHSHVYWYRQLPEEGLKFMVYLQKENIIDESGMPKERFSAEFPKEGPSILRIQQVVRGDSAAYFCASSAGHPPNYGYTFGSGTRLTVV.